Below, 8 T cell receptor beta chains from the same sample are listed, as sequenced in a study of identical twins listed by TCRdb under 2016. Library method: 5' RACE. The reads were generated on an Illumina HiSeq 2000. TCRdb itself trimmed the public reads at Q25 with fastp, ran MiXCR and retained productive beta chains. Rows with one shared CDR3 protein collapse into an entry with the most common genes and DNA. The sample data list hundreds of thousands of distinct CDR3 sequences, and 21% of these were observed just once. In total, the top ten clones hold over 4% of the sample. These data are also associated with another study on T cells expressing NK-cell markers.

The specimen sequenced was PBMCs. The receptors come from a woman between 18 and 30 years old in good health.

This clonotype was seen only a few times. The genes are TRBV5-1 and TRBJ2-7; a weak D match, TRBD1 (6 bases). Germline CDR1 SGHRS, CDR2 YFSETQ. The CDR3 is 16 amino acids. Deletions cut 0 bases from V and 3 bases from J, with 16 bases between. CDR3 in DNA: TGCGCCAGCAGCTTGGAAGAGGGGGTGAGAAACTACGAGCAGTACTTC. This encodes CASSLEEGVRNYEQYF.

The V gene is TRBV5-1, the J gene TRBJ2-2; 10 nucleotides agree with TRBD2. Trimming at V came to 4 bases and at J to 3 bases, leaving 12 bases not matched to a gene. Per germline, CDR1 SGHRS and CDR2 YFSETQ. CDR3 length equals 18 residues. CDR3 residues: CASSAGVRTSGYTGELFF. In DNA form, the CDR3 reads TGCGCCAGCAGCGCCGGGGTTCGGACTAGCGGCTACACCGGGGAGCTGTTTTTT.

This clonotype appeared many times. The CDR3 nucleotides read TGCGCCAGCAGCTTCCAAACAGCGAACACTGAAGCTTTCTTT. This translates into CASSFQTANTEAFF. V usage is TRBV5-1 and J usage is TRBJ1-1; the D is unclear. The CDR3 spans 14 residues. Germline CDR1 and CDR2: SGHRS and YFSETQ. Trimming shortened V by 2 bases and J by 1 base, and 9 bases separated the two germline ends. Full variable domain (rest looked up from reference TRBV5-1 and TRBJ1-1): KAGVTQTPRYLIKTRGQQVTLSCSPISGHRSVSWYQQTPGQGLQFLFEYFSETQRNKGNFPGRFSGRQFSNSRSEMNVSTLELGDSALYLCASSFQTANTEAFFGQGTRLTVV.

The chain carries TRBV18 and TRBJ2-7; 9 nucleotides agree with TRBD1. V lost 3 bases, J lost 2 bases, and 5 bases stayed unmatched. The CDR3 totals 15 residues. Germline lookup yields CDR1 KGHSH and CDR2 LQKENI. The CDR3 region is CASSPATGGTYEQYF. The CDR3 region has the DNA TGTGCCAGCTCACCCGCGACAGGGGGGACCTACGAGCAGTACTTC.

In its sample, this clonotype was seen a few times. The CDR3 DNA follows: TGTGCCAGCAGGGTTGGGGGAAGGGCCTACGAGCAGTACTTC. Translating gives CASRVGGRAYEQYF. This chain joins TRBV13 and TRBJ2-7; D may be TRBD1 or TRBD2 (5 bases each). Trimming cost V 6 bases and J 2 bases, with 14 bases left between them. The CDR3 has 14 residues. The V gene's germline CDR1 is PRHDT and CDR2 FYEKMQ (reference sequence).

The chain combines TRBV20-1 with TRBJ1-1; TRBD1 agrees at 7 bases. CDR1 is DFQATT, CDR2 SNEGSKA, per germline (reference sequence). V lost 4 bases and J lost 6; bases outside the gene matches: 11. The CDR3 contains 14 residues. DNA of the CDR3: TGCAGTGCTACTCGTTCAGGGGGAGGATCTGAAGCTTTCTTT. Amino acid sequence: CSATRSGGGSEAFF.

The chain is built from TRBV7-9 and TRBJ2-7; D gene unclear. The CDR3 consists of 14 residues. Trimming took off 5 bases at V and 0 bases at J, with 11 bases between the two ends. Germline CDR1 and CDR2: SEHNR and FQNEAQ (reference sequence). CDR3 sequence reads: CASSDQQASYEQYF. In DNA form, the CDR3 reads TGTGCCAGCAGCGATCAGCAGGCCTCCTACGAGCAGTACTTC.

This clonotype was detected only a few times. V gene TRBV6-6 combines with J gene TRBJ2-5; unclear D gene. This CDR3 is built from 11 residues. The V end was cut by 8 bases, the J end by 5 bases, with 9 bases between. Germline loops: CDR1 MNHNY, CDR2 SVGAGI (reference sequence). CDR3 protein: CASSAWETQYF. The CDR3 nucleotides are TGTGCCAGCTCAGCGTGGGAGACCCAGTACTTC.